This T cell receptor (beta chain) was recovered during a study of shared T cell receptors in the human thymus. The method was immunoSEQ multiplex PCR; TCRdb's version includes in-frame clones alone and lacks a portion of them. Of some 720,000 clones listed, around 87% are singletons. V was clipped by 2 bases and J by 12 bases; unmatched bases: 12. The CDR3 is 15 amino acids. Per the germline V gene, CDR1 is MGHDK and CDR2 is SYGVNS. The same sample was also used in a study of human thymus T cells. As reported in that work: Corrective cardiac surgery supplied the resected thymus tissue. V and J genes seemed to be used with bias in thymic and blood repertoires. Highly overlapping thymic repertoires in unrelated individuals were reported by related research.

Input material: thymocytes. The receptor's source is a boy under two years old with a congenital heart defect. This chain joins TRBV25-1 and TRBJ1-2; 10 bases align to TRBD1. Here the CDR3 DNA reads TGTGCCAGCAGTGAAAGGGGGACAGGGGTCAACCCCGACACCTTC. This translates into CASSERGTGVNPDTF.